The clone carrying this T cell receptor beta chain has only a few counts. The sample is drawn from a study of T-cell reconstitution after alpha-beta-depleted transplantation in children. Deletions cut 5 bases from V and 6 bases from J, with 13 bases between. The CDR3 is made up of 14 amino acids. A TCRbeta library incorporating unique molecular identifiers was prepared. TCRdb independently ran MiXCR on the PCR reads; one entry per CDR3 protein. The sample yields about 690,000 distinct CDR3 sequences, roughly 17% seen once. Sequencing was performed on PBMCs from the stem cell graft donor, taken from the stem cell graft. This clonotype was sampled from a human donor who donated a stem cell graft to a child with acute myeloid leukemia. V and J are TRBV12-3 or TRBV12-4 and TRBJ1-4; TRBD1 might be the D (6 bases). This chain's CDR3 is CASSLQGWDEKLFF. The CDR3 DNA follows: TGTGCCAGCAGTCTTCAGGGGTGGGATGAAAAACTGTTTTTT.